Reported below is one T cell receptor (beta chain). A multiplex PCR was run with 60 Vbeta primers and 13 Jbeta primers. TCRdb keeps only in-frame clones here, not all; method: immunoSEQ multiplex PCR. The sample yields approximately 140,000 clones, more than 60% seen once. The source of the sample is a study of cytomegalovirus exposure and HLA in healthy donors. Trimming took 4 bases from V and 0 from J; bases not matched to a gene: 18. CDR3 length equals 20 residues. Germline CDR1 and CDR2: GTSNPN and SVGIG (reference sequence). Sequencing was performed on PBMCs. The chain employs TRBV30 and TRBJ1-5; TRBD1 agrees at 10 bases. This sequence originates from a woman in her thirties or forties in good health and CMV-seronegative. The CDR3 DNA reads as TGTGCCTGGATAAGTTTTGTCCAGGGACAGGGGAGGGATAGCAATCAGCCCCAGCATTTT. This codes for CAWISFVQGQGRDSNQPQHF.